These 28 T cell receptor beta chains originate from one sample sequenced in a study of T cell repertoires in cytomegalovirus infection. MiXCR, applied by TCRdb to the reads, yields one record per CDR3 protein. The sample has 130,000 or so distinct CDR3 sequences, roughly 6% seen once. The sample taken for sequencing was PBMCs. These receptors were taken from a human donor in good health (CMV status not recorded). Some clones in this sample may be carry-over from other donors' samples.

This clonotype has a count of ten or more. The chain recombines TRBV7-2 with TRBJ2-1, with 9 nucleotides matching TRBD2. The germline CDR1 and CDR2 sequences are SGHTA and FQGNSA. The CDR3 runs 14 residues. Trimming took 5 bases from V and 9 from J; bases not matched to a gene: 8. The CDR3 bases are TGTGCCAGCAGCCCTCGGACTAGCGCGGTTGAGCAGTTCTTC. Translated: CASSPRTSAVEQFF.

The genes are TRBV6-2 or TRBV6-3 and TRBJ1-1; TRBD1 agrees at 10 bases. Trimming took 1 base from V and 11 from J; bases not matched to a gene: 16. The V gene's germline CDR1 is MNHEY and CDR2 SVGEGT. The CDR3 is made up of 17 amino acids. For the CDR3, the DNA is TGTGCCAGCAGTTACTTCGGAGTGGGACAGGGGTTATTGGATGCTTTCTTT. This sequence encodes CASSYFGVGQGLLDAFF.

There are many counts of this clonotype. The chain couples TRBV5-6 to TRBJ2-4, with D unclear. Germline CDR1 is SGHDT and CDR2 is YYEEEE. V lost 4 bases, J lost 6 bases, and 17 bases lay in between. The CDR3 totals 15 residues. The CDR3 sequence: CASSPPQTPGNIQYF. CDR3 sequence (DNA): TGTGCCAGCAGCCCACCCCAGACGCCCGGAAACATTCAGTACTTC.

This clonotype was counted many times. This chain uses TRBV28 with TRBJ1-3; D is ambiguous. V was cut by 6 bases and J by 2 bases, with 11 bases left in between. Per germline, CDR1 MDHEN and CDR2 SYDVKM. The CDR3 is 14 residues long. CDR3 residues: CASSPRTPGNTIYF. In nucleotides, the CDR3 is TGTGCCAGCAGCCCGCGGACTCCTGGAAACACCATATATTTT. The full variable domain, in which reference TRBV28 and TRBJ1-3 provide the parts outside the CDR3, is DVKVTQSSRYLVKRTGEKVFLECVQDMDHENMFWYRQDPGLGLRLIYFSYDVKMKEKGDIPEGYSVSREKKERFSLILESASTNQTSMYLCASSPRTPGNTIYFGEGSWLTVV.

This clonotype showed up many times. This chain joins TRBV28 and TRBJ1-3, with 10 nucleotides matching TRBD1. J was trimmed by 0 bases and V by 1 base; bases with no gene match: 12. CDR1 and CDR2 (germline): MDHEN, SYDVKM. The CDR3 covers 20 residues. The CDR3 reads CASSLYGTGAKSSSGNTIYF. The CDR3 DNA follows: TGTGCCAGCAGTTTATATGGGACAGGGGCGAAGAGTTCCTCTGGAAACACCATATATTTT.

In its sample, this clonotype was seen many times. The rearrangement joins TRBV24-1 to TRBJ2-6; no definite D call. Trimming stripped 3 bases from V and 4 bases from J, with 12 bases between. CDR3 length equals 16 residues. From germline, CDR1 is KGHDR and CDR2 SFDVKD. CDR3 residues: CATSDPRPQGANVLTF. CDR3 sequence (DNA): TGTGCCACCAGTGATCCACGGCCCCAGGGGGCCAACGTCCTGACTTTC.

The table lists this clonotype with many counts. This CDR3 reads CASSRTGGSNQPQHF. The CDR3 DNA is TGTGCCAGCAGCCGTACAGGAGGTAGCAATCAGCCCCAGCATTTT. J is TRBJ1-5 and V is TRBV7-2, with D tentatively TRBD1 (5 bases). CDR3 length equals 15 residues. The germline gives CDR1 SGHTA, CDR2 FQGNSA. V shed 5 bases and J shed 0 bases, with 11 bases lying between them.

This clonotype has at least ten counts. The chain joins TRBV7-2 to TRBJ2-1; no clear D. The CDR3 consists of 12 residues. Trimming removed 2 bases from V and 9 bases from J, with 8 bases in between. Germline V CDR1 and CDR2: SGHTA, FQGNSA. The CDR3 nucleotides read TGTGCCAGCAGCTTAAGTAGCACTGAGCAGTTCTTC. This sequence encodes CASSLSSTEQFF.

This clonotype has at least ten counts. The chain couples TRBV10-3 to TRBJ2-2; D call uncertain. There are 14 residues in the CDR3. Germline-derived CDR1 and CDR2 are ENHRY and SYGVKD. Trimming shortened V by 6 bases and J by 1 base, and 9 bases separated the two germline ends. CDR3: CAIRGNVNTGELFF. As DNA, the CDR3 is TGTGCCATCAGAGGCAACGTGAACACCGGGGAGCTGTTTTTT.

This clonotype was observed many times. V gene TRBV7-2 combines with J gene TRBJ2-1; 9 nucleotides align to TRBD1. Germline CDR1 and CDR2: SGHTA and FQGNSA. The CDR3 extends over 15 amino acids. Trimming removed 6 bases from V and 4 bases from J; junction bases left unmatched: 7. Here the CDR3 reads CASSPSTGGYNEQFF. The CDR3, as DNA: TGTGCCAGCAGTCCTTCGACAGGGGGGTACAATGAGCAGTTCTTC. Combining the CDR3 with reference TRBV7-2 and TRBJ2-1 gives the whole variable domain GAGVSQSPSNKVTEKGKDVELRCDPISGHTALYWYRQSLGQGLEFLIYFQGNSAPDKSGLPSDRFSAERTGGSVSTLTIQRTQQEDSAVYLCASSPSTGGYNEQFFGPGTRLTVL.

In its sample, this clonotype was seen many times. The rearrangement joins TRBV6-1 to TRBJ1-1; D is ambiguous. The CDR3 spans 14 residues. Germline V CDR1 and CDR2: MNHNS, SASEGT. V was pared by 5 bases and J by 5 bases, with 15 bases between. The CDR3 here is CASSSPGFWTEAFF. CDR3 bases: TGTGCCAGCAGTTCCCCGGGCTTTTGGACTGAAGCTTTCTTT.

This clonotype was detected ten times or more. The chain joins TRBV7-9 to TRBJ2-1, with D uncertain. The CDR3 spans 14 residues. Per germline, CDR1 SEHNR and CDR2 FQNEAQ (reference sequence). V dropped 2 bases and J dropped 6 bases, with 11 bases sitting between them. The DNA of the CDR3 is TGTGCCAGCAGCTTACCCTCCGGACCCAATGAGCAGTTCTTC. Translating gives CASSLPSGPNEQFF. Filled out from reference TRBV7-9 and TRBJ2-1, the complete variable domain reads DTGVSQNPRHKITKRGQNVTFRCDPISEHNRLYWYRQTLGQGPEFLTYFQNEAQLEKSRLLSDRFSAERPKGSFSTLEIQRTEQGDSAMYLCASSLPSGPNEQFFGPGTRLTVL.

This chain joins TRBV20-1 and TRBJ1-2; D gene uncertain. The CDR3 length is 13 residues. CDR1 is DFQATT, CDR2 SNEGSKA, per germline (reference sequence). Trimming left V 4 bases short and J 4 bases short, with 13 bases between. The CDR3: CSANYRESYGYTF. In nucleotides, the CDR3 is TGCAGTGCTAACTACAGAGAGAGCTATGGCTACACCTTC.

Ten or more counts support this clonotype. The chain couples TRBV7-6 to TRBJ2-1, with 10 positions matching TRBD2. V lost 1 base to trimming and J lost 5 bases; unmatched junction nucleotides: 5. The CDR3 is made up of 16 amino acids. Germline CDR1 and CDR2: SGHVS and FNYEAQ. As DNA, the CDR3 is TGTGCCAGCAGCTTAGGTCGGACTAGCGGAGACAATGAGCAGTTCTTC. Translation gives CASSLGRTSGDNEQFF.

This clonotype was recorded at least ten times. The V and J genes are TRBV19 and TRBJ2-7; TRBD1 might be the D (5 bases). With 10 bases removed from V and 1 base from J, the gap between germline ends came to 23 bases. The CDR3 is made up of 16 amino acids. Germline CDR1 LNHDA, CDR2 SQIVND (reference sequence). Here the CDR3 reads CAIPWGLLWPSYEQYF. CDR3 nucleotides: TGTGCCATCCCCTGGGGCCTCTTGTGGCCTTCCTACGAGCAGTACTTC.

CDR3 residues: CSAPPDYSTDTQYF. The CDR3 coding sequence is TGCAGTGCGCCCCCGGACTACAGCACAGATACGCAGTATTTT. This chain uses TRBV20-1 with TRBJ2-3; TRBD2 might be the D (6 bases). This CDR3 region has 14 residues. Germline V gives CDR1 DFQATT, CDR2 SNEGSKA (reference sequence). Trimming removed 6 bases from V and 0 bases from J, with 13 bases in between.

In this sample, this clonotype turned up a few times. This sequence joins TRBV2 and TRBJ1-5; the D gene is possibly TRBD1 (5 bases). Per the germline V gene, CDR1 is SNHLY and CDR2 is FYNNEI. Trimming took off 4 bases at V and 6 bases at J, with 7 bases between the two ends. The length of the CDR3 is 12 residues. This CDR3 reads CASSGGSQPQHF. The CDR3 bases are TGTGCCAGCAGTGGGGGGAGTCAGCCCCAGCATTTT.

The table lists this clonotype with many counts. CDR3 sequence: CASSATSGDTDTQYF. The DNA for the CDR3 is TGTGCCAGCAGTGCAACTAGCGGGGACACAGATACGCAGTATTTT. The chain employs TRBV2 and TRBJ2-3, with 10 nucleotides matching TRBD2. The CDR3 extends over 15 amino acids. Per the germline V gene, CDR1 is SNHLY and CDR2 is FYNNEI. V dropped 4 bases and J dropped 2; count of bases not matched to a gene: 3.

This clonotype has at least ten counts. The rearrangement joins TRBV28 to TRBJ2-7, with D perhaps being TRBD1 or TRBD2 (7 bases each). There are 13 residues in the CDR3. The germline V gene encodes CDR1 MDHEN and CDR2 SYDVKM. The ends were cut back, 7 bases at V and 4 bases at J, with 14 bases in the middle. The CDR3 loop reads CASIPGGEYEQYF. DNA of the CDR3: TGTGCCAGCATCCCAGGGGGGGAATACGAGCAGTACTTC.

This clonotype has just a few counts. The gene calls are TRBV24-1 and TRBJ1-2, with D tentatively TRBD1 (5 bases). Trimming removed 4 bases at V and 8 bases at J, with 16 bases between. Germline V gives CDR1 KGHDR, CDR2 SFDVKD. The CDR3 contains 14 residues. The CDR3 region has the DNA TGTGCCACCAGTGAGCAGGGACGGAACCAAGGCTACACCTTC. Translating gives CATSEQGRNQGYTF.

The CDR3 sequence is CASSLSRGVADTQYF. In DNA form, the CDR3 reads TGTGCCAGCAGCTTAAGTCGGGGTGTCGCAGATACGCAGTATTTT. V and J are TRBV7-2 and TRBJ2-3, with D possibly being TRBD2 (5 bases). The germline V gene encodes CDR1 SGHTA and CDR2 FQGNSA. This CDR3 is 15 amino acids long. The germline V and J ends were trimmed by 2 bases and 4 bases, with 13 bases remaining between them.

The chain combines TRBV28 with TRBJ2-3, with D possibly TRBD2 on 5 matching bases. Germline V gene sequence: CDR1 MDHEN, CDR2 SYDVKM. The ends were cut back, 8 bases at V and 4 bases at J, with 13 bases in the middle. The CDR3 covers 13 residues. In DNA, the CDR3 is TGTGCCAGCGCGGGTCCAGCCCCAGATACGCAGTATTTT. Encoded protein: CASAGPAPDTQYF. Together with reference TRBV28 and TRBJ2-3, the CDR3 gives the full variable domain: DVKVTQSSRYLVKRTGEKVFLECVQDMDHENMFWYRQDPGLGLRLIYFSYDVKMKEKGDIPEGYSVSREKKERFSLILESASTNQTSMYLCASAGPAPDTQYFGPGTRLTVL.

This clonotype showed up many times. CDR3 residues: CASSLTELGRATGEQFF. As DNA, the CDR3 is TGTGCCAGCAGCTTAACGGAACTAGGACGGGCTACTGGGGAGCAGTTCTTC. The V gene is TRBV7-3, the J gene TRBJ2-1; possible D gene TRBD2, 5 bases. Trimming stripped 0 bases from V and 10 bases from J, with 22 bases between. The germline CDR1 and CDR2 sequences are SGHTA and FQGTGA. This CDR3 comprises 17 residues.

The V and J genes are TRBV20-1 and TRBJ2-1; a weak D match, TRBD2 (6 bases). Germline CDR1 reads DFQATT; CDR2 reads SNEGSKA (reference sequence). Trimming pared 6 bases from V and 3 bases from J, leaving 18 bases between. The CDR3 has 15 amino acids. The CDR3 DNA sequence: TGCAGTGCCGGACCGGGACTGGAGGGCTACAATGAGCAGTTCTTC. Translation: CSAGPGLEGYNEQFF.

This clonotype occurred many times. The chain combines TRBV7-2 with TRBJ1-5; D is ambiguous. The germline CDR1 and CDR2 sequences are SGHTA and FQGNSA. V lost 5 bases and J lost 13, with 15 bases in between. The CDR3 has 12 amino acids. The CDR3 nucleotides read TGTGCCAGCAGCCCGCCCCGGGGAATTCAGCATTTT. Translation: CASSPPRGIQHF. Full variable domain (missing parts from reference TRBV7-2 and TRBJ1-5): GAGVSQSPSNKVTEKGKDVELRCDPISGHTALYWYRQSLGQGLEFLIYFQGNSAPDKSGLPSDRFSAERTGGSVSTLTIQRTQQEDSAVYLCASSPPRGIQHFGDGTRLSIL.

The V and J genes are TRBV29-1 and TRBJ1-1; D unclear. Germline V gene data show CDR1 as SQVTM and CDR2 as ANQGSEA. The V end was cut by 4 bases, the J end by 4 bases, with 13 bases between. The CDR3 runs to 13 residues. The CDR3 DNA reads TGCAGCGTTGGGGCAGACCTGGGCACTGAAGCTTTCTTT. Amino acids: CSVGADLGTEAFF.

This clonotype was observed at least ten times. The CDR3 DNA reads as TGTGCCAGCACCCTAAGGGGGGATCAAGAGACCCAGTACTTC. Translation: CASTLRGDQETQYF. The chain has TRBV27 and TRBJ2-5, with D perhaps assigned TRBD1 or TRBD2 (6 bases each). Looked up from germline, CDR1 is MNHEY and CDR2 is SMNVEV (reference sequence). CDR3 length: 14 residues. Trimming removed 7 bases from V and 2 bases from J, with 14 bases in between.

This clonotype was counted many times. The chain recombines TRBV24-1 with TRBJ1-2, with a tentative D call TRBD1 (6 bases). Germline V gene data show CDR1 as KGHDR and CDR2 as SFDVKD. The CDR3 consists of 16 residues. V was shortened by 4 bases and J by 2 bases, with 16 bases between the two germline ends. The chain's CDR3 is CATSDHTTQGNYGYTF. CDR3 coding DNA: TGTGCCACCAGTGACCACACCACACAGGGAAACTATGGCTACACCTTC.